This TCR beta chain was obtained from a study of cytomegalovirus exposure and HLA in healthy donors. Study-wide results and caveats: The classifier was said to identify cytomegalovirus status with high specificity and sensitivity. Across donors, sequencing depth was assumed by presence/absence analyses to be roughly uniform. The study reported that TCR beta sequences accurately predicted HLA-A and HLA-B alleles in most subjects.

Points on this clone: The antigen is undetermined.

The PCR contained 60 Vbeta and 13 Jbeta primers. Produced via immunoSEQ multiplex PCR; TCRdb's table is partial and in-frame only. This sample has 200,000 to 250,000 clones; approximately 80% occur once, and the top ten carry about 7.3%. This CDR3 has 14 amino acids. Germline V gene sequence: CDR1 MNHNS, CDR2 SASEGT. V shed 8 bases and J shed 0 bases, with 13 bases lying between them. Sequenced sample: PBMCs. The TCR originated in an older woman in good health and CMV-seropositive. V is TRBV6-1 and J is TRBJ1-2; tentatively, D is TRBD1 (6 bases). The CDR3 sequence is CASLLGQTNYGYTF. The CDR3 nucleotides read TGTGCCAGCTTGCTTGGACAGACTAACTATGGCTACACCTTC.